These T cell receptor beta chains were read from a single sample in a study of CD8+CD57+ T cells in acquired aplastic anemia. TCRdb reprocessed the reads via MiXCR and lists one record per CDR3 protein. This sample has roughly 160,000 distinct CDR3 sequences; 65% to 75% occur once, and the top ten carry 35% to 50%. The sequenced sample consisted of sorted CD4+, CD8+, or CD8+CD57+ T cells (not recorded which) from PBMCs. The receptors come from a human donor with aplastic anemia. CDR3s include the opening cysteine and the closing phenylalanine or tryptophan. Fields, in order: V gene, D gene, CDR3 length, J gene, clone size, CDR3 DNA, CDR3 protein. The D gene is left open where the match is weak. Clone size is stated in some rows and not others, as once, few, many or a class when expanded.

>TRBV20-1|NA|12|TRBJ2-2|NA
TGCAGTGCTGGGGATAACACCGGGGAGCTGTTTTTT
CSAGDNTGELFF
>TRBV20-1|NA|12|TRBJ1-5|few
TGCAGTGCTCAGGAGGCCAATCAGCCCCAGCATTTT
CSAQEANQPQHF
>TRBV6-5|NA|16|TRBJ1-5|NA
TGTGCCAGCAGTTACGGAAGTCCAGATAGCAATCAGCCCCAGCATTTT
CASSYGSPDSNQPQHF
>TRBV29-1|NA|11|TRBJ1-3|NA
TGCAGCGTCGACAGGGGAAACACCATATATTTT
CSVDRGNTIYF
>TRBV7-9|NA|15|TRBJ1-1|NA
TGTGCCAGCAGCTTAGGGGCAGCGGGGGTAGAAGAAGCTTTCTTT
CASSLGAAGVEEAFF
>TRBV10-2|TRBD1|16|TRBJ1-2|NA
TGCGCCAGCAGTGCGAATTGGGACAGTGCCTACTATGGCTACACCTTC
CASSANWDSAYYGYTF
>TRBV19|NA|13|TRBJ2-7|NA
TGTGCCAGTAGTACAGCGATCTCCTACGAGCAGTACTTC
CASSTAISYEQYF
>TRBV9|TRBD1|18|TRBJ2-7|once
TGTGCCAGCAGCGTAGATCGGGCAGGGGGCCCTCTTTCCTACGAGCAGTACTTC
CASSVDRAGGPLSYEQYF
>TRBV4-1|NA|16|TRBJ1-6|NA
TGCGCCAGCAGCCAGAGGGGCAGCTCCTATAATTCACCCCTCCACTTT
CASSQRGSSYNSPLHF
>TRBV9|NA|13|TRBJ1-1|NA
TGTGCCAGCAGCGTCCAAGTGGGACGCCGAGCTTTCTTT
CASSVQVGRRAFF
>TRBV20-1|NA|14|TRBJ1-6|few
TGCAGTGCAGGCCTAGGGGGGACTAATTCACCCCTCCACTTT
CSAGLGGTNSPLHF
>TRBV15|TRBD1|17|TRBJ1-5|NA
TGTGCCACCAGCAGAGACGGGACAGGGGAGCTCAATCAGCCCCAGCATTTT
CATSRDGTGELNQPQHF
>TRBV19|NA|12|TRBJ1-2|NA
TGTGCCAGTAGTAATTCACTTTATGGCTACACCTTC
CASSNSLYGYTF
>TRBV20-1|NA|13|TRBJ1-6|few
TGCAGTGCTAGACAGGGGTATAATTCACCCCTCCACTTT
CSARQGYNSPLHF
>TRBV2|TRBD1|15|TRBJ2-7|NA
TGTGCCAGCAGTGAAGCCTCGACAGGGACGGGCGAGCAGTACTTC
CASSEASTGTGEQYF
>TRBV7-9|TRBD1|17|TRBJ1-2|NA
TGTGCCAGCAGCTTATCGGACAGGGGCCATACTAACTATGGCTACACCTTC
CASSLSDRGHTNYGYTF
>TRBV6-5|NA|15|TRBJ2-5|many
TGTGCCAGCAGTTACTCCGGTCCCGAGGGGGAGACCCAGTACTTC
CASSYSGPEGETQYF
>TRBV24-1|NA|15|TRBJ1-3|NA
TGTGCCACCAGTGCGGGCCTGAACTCTGGAAACACCATATATTTT
CATSAGLNSGNTIYF
>TRBV6-5|TRBD2|12|TRBJ2-7|few
TGTGCCAGCGGGACTATCTCCTACGAGCAGTACTTC
CASGTISYEQYF
>TRBV6-4|NA|14|TRBJ2-2|NA
TGTACCAGCAGTGCACAGGGTGAGACCGGGGAACTGTTTTTT
CTSSAQGETGELFF